The 5 T cell receptor beta chains given below trace back to one sample, sequenced in a study of CD8 T cells in ankylosing spondylitis. One entry per CDR3 protein results from TCRdb running MiXCR on the 5' RACE reads. The sample has 150,000 to 200,000 distinct CDR3 sequences, under 14% seen once. The sequenced sample was blood, either unsorted or a sorted T cell fraction (not recorded which). These receptors came from a male donor with ankylosing spondylitis or in good health (not recorded which).

This clonotype is judged medium-sized. The gene calls are TRBV2 and TRBJ1-1, with 9 positions matching TRBD1. The trim removed 1 base at V and 4 bases at J, leaving 4 bases unmatched. CDR1 SNHLY and CDR2 FYNNEI come from the germline V gene. This CDR3 is 15 amino acids long. The CDR3, as DNA: TGTGCCAGCAGTGAAGTCAAGACAGGGGGCACTGAAGCTTTCTTT. Translated, it gives CASSEVKTGGTEAFF.

This clonotype was found many times. The CDR3 loop is CASSLGSEGNTIYF. The CDR3 nucleotides read TGTGCCAGCAGCTTGGGTTCGGAAGGAAACACCATATATTTT. The gene calls are TRBV5-8 and TRBJ1-3; D is unresolved. This CDR3 has 14 amino acids. Per the germline V gene, CDR1 is SGHTS and CDR2 is YDEGEE. The V and J ends lost 0 bases and 4 bases respectively, with 8 bases between them.

V and J are TRBV5-1 and TRBJ2-1, with D possibly being TRBD2 (5 bases). This CDR3 is built from 14 residues. CDR1 and CDR2 (germline): SGHRS, YFSETQ. The ends were cut back, 0 bases at V and 8 bases at J, with 12 bases in the middle. CDR3 residues: CASSLAPGSDEQFF. DNA of the CDR3: TGCGCCAGCAGCTTGGCCCCGGGGTCAGATGAGCAGTTCTTC. Drawing the rest from reference TRBV5-1 and TRBJ2-1, the complete variable domain is KAGVTQTPRYLIKTRGQQVTLSCSPISGHRSVSWYQQTPGQGLQFLFEYFSETQRNKGNFPGRFSGRQFSNSRSEMNVSTLELGDSALYLCASSLAPGSDEQFFGPGTRLTVL.

This chain links TRBV28 with TRBJ1-5, with 9 bases identical to TRBD1. V shed 8 bases, J shed 2 bases, and the junction held 10 bases outside the gene matches. This CDR3 spans 16 amino acids. CDR1 and CDR2 from the germline V gene are MDHEN and SYDVKM. The CDR3 loop reads CASGSDRGNGNQPQHF. CDR3 nucleotide sequence: TGTGCCAGCGGGTCTGACAGGGGGAATGGCAATCAGCCCCAGCATTTT.

Ten or more counts support this clonotype. This rearrangement joins TRBV6-2 or TRBV6-3 to TRBJ2-4; 9 nucleotides align to TRBD1. In germline, CDR1 is MNHEY, CDR2 SVGEGT. This CDR3 comprises 15 residues. The trim removed 6 bases at V and 1 base at J, leaving 4 bases unmatched. The CDR3 spells CASRSDRGAKNIQYF. The CDR3 DNA is TGTGCCAGCAGATCGGACAGGGGTGCCAAAAACATTCAGTACTTC.